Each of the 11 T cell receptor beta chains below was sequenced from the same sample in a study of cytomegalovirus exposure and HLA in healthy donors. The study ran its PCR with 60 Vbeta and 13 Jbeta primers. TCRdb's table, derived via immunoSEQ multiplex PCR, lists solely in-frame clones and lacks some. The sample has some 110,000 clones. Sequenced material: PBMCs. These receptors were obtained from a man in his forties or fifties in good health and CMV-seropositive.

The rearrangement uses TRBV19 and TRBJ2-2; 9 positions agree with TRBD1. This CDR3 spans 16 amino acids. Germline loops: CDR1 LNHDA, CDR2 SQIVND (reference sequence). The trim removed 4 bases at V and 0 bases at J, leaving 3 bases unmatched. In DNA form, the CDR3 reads TGTGCCAGTAGTACCAGGACAGGGGCGAACACCGGGGAGCTGTTTTTT. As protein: CASSTRTGANTGELFF.

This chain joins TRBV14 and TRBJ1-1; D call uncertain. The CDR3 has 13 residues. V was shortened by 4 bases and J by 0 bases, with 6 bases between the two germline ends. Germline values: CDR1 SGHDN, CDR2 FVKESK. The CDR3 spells CASSPRLNTEAFF. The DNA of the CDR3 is TGTGCCAGCAGCCCCAGGCTGAACACTGAAGCTTTCTTT.

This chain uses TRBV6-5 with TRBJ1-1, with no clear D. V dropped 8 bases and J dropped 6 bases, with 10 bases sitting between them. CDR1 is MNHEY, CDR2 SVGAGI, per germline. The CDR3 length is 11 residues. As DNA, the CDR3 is TGTGCCAGCCACGCGGGTCCTGAAGCTTTCTTT. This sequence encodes CASHAGPEAFF.

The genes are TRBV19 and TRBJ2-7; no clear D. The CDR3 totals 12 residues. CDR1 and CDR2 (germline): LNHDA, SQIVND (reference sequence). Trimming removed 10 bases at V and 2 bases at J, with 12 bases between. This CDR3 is CATRDITYEQYF. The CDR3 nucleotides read TGTGCCACTCGAGATATAACCTACGAGCAGTACTTC.

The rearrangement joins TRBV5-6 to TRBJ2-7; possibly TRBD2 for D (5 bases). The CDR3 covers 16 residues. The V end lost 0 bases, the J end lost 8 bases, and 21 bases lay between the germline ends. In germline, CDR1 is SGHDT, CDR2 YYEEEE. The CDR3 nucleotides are TGTGCCAGCAGCTTGGGAGCTCCGAGTGCGGGTACGAAGCAGTACTTC. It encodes CASSLGAPSAGTKQYF. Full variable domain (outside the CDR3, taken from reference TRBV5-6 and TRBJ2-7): DAGVTQSPTHLIKTRGQQVTLRCSPKSGHDTVSWYQQALGQGPQFIFQYYEEEERQRGNFPDRFSGHQFPNYSSELNVNALLLGDSALYLCASSLGAPSAGTKQYFGPGTRLTVT.

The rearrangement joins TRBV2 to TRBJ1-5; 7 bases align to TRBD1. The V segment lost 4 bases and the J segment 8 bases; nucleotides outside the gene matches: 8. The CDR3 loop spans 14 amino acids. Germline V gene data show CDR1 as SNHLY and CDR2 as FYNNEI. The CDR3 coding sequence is TGTGCCAGCAGTGCCACAGGACAGGTCAAGCCCCAGCATTTT. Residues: CASSATGQVKPQHF.

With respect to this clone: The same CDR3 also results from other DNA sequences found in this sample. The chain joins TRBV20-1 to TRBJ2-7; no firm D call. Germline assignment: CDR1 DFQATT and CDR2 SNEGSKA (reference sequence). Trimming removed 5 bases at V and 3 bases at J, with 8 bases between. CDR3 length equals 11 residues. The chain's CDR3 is CSARLVYEQYF. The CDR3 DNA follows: TGCAGTGCTCGTCTTGTCTACGAGCAGTACTTC.

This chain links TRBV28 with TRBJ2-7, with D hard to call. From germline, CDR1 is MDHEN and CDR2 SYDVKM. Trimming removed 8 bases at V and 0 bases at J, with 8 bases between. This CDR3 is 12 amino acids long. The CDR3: CASWRSSYEQYF. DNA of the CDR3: TGTGCCAGCTGGCGGAGCTCCTACGAGCAGTACTTC. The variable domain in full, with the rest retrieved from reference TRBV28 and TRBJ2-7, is DVKVTQSSRYLVKRTGEKVFLECVQDMDHENMFWYRQDPGLGLRLIYFSYDVKMKEKGDIPEGYSVSREKKERFSLILESASTNQTSMYLCASWRSSYEQYFGPGTRLTVT.

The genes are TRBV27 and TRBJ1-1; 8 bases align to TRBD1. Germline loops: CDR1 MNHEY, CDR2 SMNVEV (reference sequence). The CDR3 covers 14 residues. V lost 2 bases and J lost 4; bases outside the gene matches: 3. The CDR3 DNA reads TGTGCCAGCAGTTTAACAGACAGGGGCACTGAAGCTTTCTTT. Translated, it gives CASSLTDRGTEAFF.

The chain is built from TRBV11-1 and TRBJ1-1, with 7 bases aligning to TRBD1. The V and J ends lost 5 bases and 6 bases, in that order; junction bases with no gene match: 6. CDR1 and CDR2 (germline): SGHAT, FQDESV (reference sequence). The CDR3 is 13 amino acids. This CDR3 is CASSADRHAEAFF. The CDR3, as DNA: TGTGCCAGCAGCGCGGACAGGCACGCTGAAGCTTTCTTT.

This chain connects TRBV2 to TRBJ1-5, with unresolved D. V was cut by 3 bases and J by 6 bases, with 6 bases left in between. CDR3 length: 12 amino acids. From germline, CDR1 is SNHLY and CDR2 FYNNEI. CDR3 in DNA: TGTGCCAGCAGTGACTCCGGTCAGCCCCAGCATTTT. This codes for CASSDSGQPQHF.